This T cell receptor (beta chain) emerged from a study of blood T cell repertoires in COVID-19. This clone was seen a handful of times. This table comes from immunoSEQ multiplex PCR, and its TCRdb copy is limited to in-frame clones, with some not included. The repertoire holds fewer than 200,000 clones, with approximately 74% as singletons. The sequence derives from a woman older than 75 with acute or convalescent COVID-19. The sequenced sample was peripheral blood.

The CDR3 loop is CASSFPSGTDTQYF. CDR3 coding DNA: TGTGCCAGCAGTTTTCCTAGCGGCACAGATACGCAGTATTTT. This chain uses TRBV28 with TRBJ2-3, with TRBD2 as a possible D gene (6 bases). CDR1 is MDHEN, CDR2 SYDVKM, per germline. The CDR3 contains 14 residues. With 3 bases removed from V and 1 base from J, the gap between germline ends came to 8 bases.